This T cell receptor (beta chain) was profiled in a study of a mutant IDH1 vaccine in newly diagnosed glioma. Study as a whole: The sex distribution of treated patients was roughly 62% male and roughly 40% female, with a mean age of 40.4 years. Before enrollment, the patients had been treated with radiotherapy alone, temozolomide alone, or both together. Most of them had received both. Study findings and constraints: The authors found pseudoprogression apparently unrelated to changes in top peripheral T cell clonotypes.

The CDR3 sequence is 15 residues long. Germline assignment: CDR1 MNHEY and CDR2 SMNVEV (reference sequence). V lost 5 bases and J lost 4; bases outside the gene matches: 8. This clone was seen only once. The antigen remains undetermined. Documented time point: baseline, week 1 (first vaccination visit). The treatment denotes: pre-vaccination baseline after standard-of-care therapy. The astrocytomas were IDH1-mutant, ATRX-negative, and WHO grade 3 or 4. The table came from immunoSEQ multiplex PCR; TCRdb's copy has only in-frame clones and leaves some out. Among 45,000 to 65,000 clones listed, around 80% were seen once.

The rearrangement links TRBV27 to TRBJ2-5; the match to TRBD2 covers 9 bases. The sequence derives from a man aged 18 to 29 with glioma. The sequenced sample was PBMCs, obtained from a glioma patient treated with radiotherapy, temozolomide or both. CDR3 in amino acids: CASSKERGVRETQYF. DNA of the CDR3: TGTGCCAGCAGTAAGGAGCGGGGGGTTCGAGAGACCCAGTACTTC.